This TCR beta chain was documented in a study of shared T cell receptors in the human thymus. Profiling relied on immunoSEQ multiplex PCR, and the TCRdb table lists in-frame clones only, not all of them. Found here are hundreds of thousands of clones, roughly 88% of them singletons; the top ten hold 0.008% to 0.011%. Germline trimming cut 3 bases from V and 0 bases from J; bases unmatched to any gene: 6. Germline CDR1 LGHNA, CDR2 YNFKEQ. The CDR3 spans 16 residues. These data are also associated with another study on human thymus T cells. As reported in that work: It was from resections taken during corrective heart surgery that the thymus tissue came. Thymic and blood repertoires appeared to show biased V and J gene usage. Related work found strong thymic repertoire overlap between unrelated individuals.

Source material: thymocytes. The receptor comes from a boy younger than two with a congenital heart defect. The gene calls are TRBV4-2 and TRBJ2-3; 7 bases map to TRBD2. CDR3 sequence reads: CASSHPRAGSTDTQYF. The CDR3 DNA is TGTGCCAGCAGCCACCCCCGAGCGGGAAGCACAGATACGCAGTATTTT.